The rows below give T cell receptor beta chains drawn from one sample of a study of OX40 agonist ivuxolimab in advanced cancers. The protocol was immunoSEQ multiplex PCR, while the TCRdb copy is restricted to in-frame clones and leaves out a portion. The table records about 94,000 clones, 91% of them present only once. The sample was CD4+ or CD8+ T cells sorted from blood, taken in a trial of the OX40 agonist ivuxolimab. These receptors originate from an adult with an advanced solid tumor such as melanoma, head and neck, liver or kidney cancer. Each CDR3 is given with its conserved first and last residue. D genes are given only for firm matches.

v_call | d_call | cdr3_length | cdr3_aa
TRBV6-1 | - | 13 | CASSDRLTYGYTF
TRBV6-4 | - | 16 | CASSDPYPGSRYEQYF
TRBV5-1 | TRBD1 | 14 | CASSLGQGSYEQYF
TRBV7-9 | TRBD2 | 17 | CASSLGLAGEASETQYF
TRBV7-2 | - | 17 | CASSLVFSGRSNQPQHF
TRBV30 | - | 14 | CAWRWASSTDTQYF
TRBV6-1 | - | 15 | CASSEGQLSYNEQFF
TRBV19 | TRBD2 | 14 | CASSILAGRNEQFF
TRBV2 | TRBD2 | 14 | CASRPSGYQETQYF
TRBV5-1 | TRBD1 | 14 | CASSLQGQGEGYTF
TRBV6-5 | TRBD2 | 15 | CASRIGLAGFHEQYF
TRBV19 | - | 14 | CASGGPSEADTQYF
TRBV7-2 | - | 11 | CASSLFYEQYF
TRBV4-2 | - | 16 | CASSQERDSANEKLFF
TRBV9 | - | 16 | CASSVGDLGGSYEQYF
TRBV6-6 | - | 11 | CASSAIYEQYF
TRBV7-8 | - | 14 | CASSPRTAGNTIYF
TRBV7-2 | TRBD2 | 16 | CASSGILAGLGETQYF
TRBV28 | TRBD1 | 13 | CATLAQGRYEQYF
TRBV9 | - | 15 | CASSVDLGSNSPLHF
TRBV7-9 | - | 14 | CASREGNSVHEQYF
TRBV9 | - | 12 | CASSVRTGELFF
TRBV18 | - | 15 | CASSRDQGRNTEAFF
TRBV18 | - | 14 | CASSPGDGRNTIYF
TRBV4-3 | - | 17 | CASSQYVPAESTDTQYF
TRBV30 | - | 11 | CAWSPMDTQYF
TRBV7-3 | - | 14 | CASSSAGTPYGYTF
TRBV7-2 | TRBD1 | 14 | CASSIQTGGSPLHF
TRBV2 | - | 14 | CASRIRGTGETQYF
TRBV2 | TRBD1 | 15 | CASSRGQGVGSEAFF
TRBV29-1 | - | 13 | CSVDGSRGGGYTF
TRBV15 | TRBD1 | 19 | CATSRNNRGSGSGANVLTF
TRBV5-4 | TRBD2 | 16 | CASSFPWTSGVDEQFF
TRBV5-4 | TRBD2 | 16 | CASSLGTSGYTDTQYF
TRBV28 | - | 14 | CASSSHRDTDTQYF
TRBV11-3 | - | 13 | CASSSPGVYEQYF
TRBV6-5 | - | 16 | CASSYVAGFGANVLTF
TRBV6-6 | TRBD2 | 13 | CVTGGVTVYEQYF
TRBV5-1 | TRBD2 | 15 | CASSLALATADTQYF
TRBV6-5 | - | 14 | CASTFLSGANVLTF